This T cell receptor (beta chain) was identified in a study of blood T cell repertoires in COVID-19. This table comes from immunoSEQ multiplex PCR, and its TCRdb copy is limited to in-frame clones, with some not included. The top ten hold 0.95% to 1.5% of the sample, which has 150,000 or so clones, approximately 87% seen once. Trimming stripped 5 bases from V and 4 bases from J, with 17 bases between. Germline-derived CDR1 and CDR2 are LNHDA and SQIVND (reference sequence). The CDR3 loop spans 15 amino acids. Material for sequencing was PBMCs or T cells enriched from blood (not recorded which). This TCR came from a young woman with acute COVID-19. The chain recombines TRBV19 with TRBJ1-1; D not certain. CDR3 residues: CASSVVSSGGTEAFF. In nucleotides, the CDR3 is TGTGCCAGTAGTGTCGTATCTTCGGGAGGCACTGAAGCTTTCTTT.